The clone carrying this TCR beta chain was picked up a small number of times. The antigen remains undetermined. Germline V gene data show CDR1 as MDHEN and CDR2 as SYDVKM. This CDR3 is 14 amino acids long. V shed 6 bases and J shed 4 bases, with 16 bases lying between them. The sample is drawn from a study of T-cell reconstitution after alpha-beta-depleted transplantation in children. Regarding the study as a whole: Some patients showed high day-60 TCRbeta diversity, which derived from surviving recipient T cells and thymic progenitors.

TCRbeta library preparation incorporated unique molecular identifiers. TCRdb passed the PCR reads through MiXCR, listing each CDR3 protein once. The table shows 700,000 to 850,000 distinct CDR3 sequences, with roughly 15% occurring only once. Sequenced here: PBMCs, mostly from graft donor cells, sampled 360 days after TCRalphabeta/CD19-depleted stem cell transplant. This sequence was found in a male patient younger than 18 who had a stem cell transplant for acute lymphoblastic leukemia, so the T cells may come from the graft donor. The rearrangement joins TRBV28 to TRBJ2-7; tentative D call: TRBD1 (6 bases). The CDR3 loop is CASSPPDRNYEQYF. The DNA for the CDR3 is TGTGCCAGCAGCCCCCCTGACAGGAATTACGAGCAGTACTTC.